A single T cell receptor beta chain is shown here with its context. At one of its ends the junction is not consistent with the germline gene, which may arise from a read error. The sample originates from a study of shared clonotypes between healthy human individuals. Researchers partitioned CD4+ cells into CD45RA+ naive and CD45RA-negative memory subsets. Deep was the level used in running the assay. The method was immunoSEQ multiplex PCR; TCRdb's version includes in-frame clones alone and lacks a portion of them. The data contain 850,000 to 1,100,000 clones, 77% of them singletons. The source material was memory CD4+ T cells from PBMCs. Subset described: CD45RA-negative fraction. This receptor was obtained from a man between 18 and 35 years old in good health. Some clones in this sample may be carry-over from other donors' samples.

The CDR3 nucleotides read TGTGCTAGCAGCCAAGAGCCTACTTCCTACGAGCAGTACTTC. Encoded protein: CASSQEPTSYEQYF. This chain links TRBV4-2 with TRBJ2-7; D ambiguous. The length of the CDR3 is 14 residues. CDR1 LGHNA and CDR2 YNFKEQ come from the germline V gene.